Following are 4 T cell receptor beta chains from one sample sequenced in a study of blood T cell repertoires in COVID-19. The assay was immunoSEQ multiplex PCR, and TCRdb's table has in-frame clones only and misses some. The sample carries 150,000 to 170,000 clones, roughly 89% recorded once. Input material: peripheral blood. All receptors come from a man aged 50-60 years with acute or convalescent COVID-19.

The chain carries TRBV19 and TRBJ2-1, with 7 bases lining up with TRBD2. Germline V gene sequence: CDR1 LNHDA, CDR2 SQIVND (reference sequence). J was trimmed by 8 bases and V by 1 base; bases with no gene match: 14. There are 17 residues in the CDR3. CDR3 region: CASSIAPMWREHDEQFF. The CDR3 DNA is TGTGCCAGTAGTATAGCCCCCATGTGGCGGGAGCACGATGAGCAGTTCTTC.

This rearrangement joins TRBV5-6 to TRBJ2-3, with a tentative D call TRBD1 (5 bases). CDR1 is SGHDT, CDR2 YYEEEE, per germline. CDR3 length: 12 amino acids. V gave up 4 bases and J gave up 10 bases, with 13 bases separating them. The CDR3 here is CASSPKGVSQYF. The CDR3, as DNA: TGTGCCAGCAGCCCGAAAGGGGTATCGCAGTATTTT.

The chain recombines TRBV9 with TRBJ2-2; D ambiguous. CDR1 and CDR2 (germline): SGDLS, YYNGEE. Trimming removed 0 bases at V and 3 bases at J, with 6 bases between. CDR3 size: 14 residues. CDR3 in DNA: TGTGCCAGCAGCGTAGTTCCAGACACCGGGGAGCTGTTTTTT. This translates into CASSVVPDTGELFF.

This clone was recorded only once. The chain combines TRBV5-5 with TRBJ1-3; TRBD1 matches at 7 bases. The CDR3 runs to 15 residues. Trimming removed 0 bases from V and 2 bases from J; junction bases left unmatched: 2. Germline CDR1 SGHKS, CDR2 YYEKEE (reference sequence). The CDR3 DNA follows: TGTGCCAGCAGCTTGGACAGGGGTGCTGGAAACACCATATATTTT. This translates into CASSLDRGAGNTIYF.